Each of the 28 T cell receptor beta chains below was sequenced from the same sample in a study of blood T cell repertoires in COVID-19 (dated by TCRdb to about 2020). The library relied on the immunoSEQ multiplex PCR assay. Not all clones reach the TCRdb copy of this immuneACCESS table, which keeps in-frame sequences only. Checked studies attribute under half of the gap to unresolved V genes and leave the rest unexplained. Within this sample are some 29,000 clones, with approximately 85% of them counted one time only. The top ten clones comprise around 30% of the sample. Sequenced sample: peripheral blood. The receptor source for this set is a woman older than 75 with COVID-19, enrolled during active disease.

The gene calls are TRBV9 and TRBJ2-3, with D possibly being TRBD2 (5 bases). CDR1 SGDLS and CDR2 YYNGEE come from the germline V gene. This CDR3 comprises 14 residues. V shed 4 bases and J shed 2 bases, with 11 bases lying between them. This chain's CDR3 is CASSQEVATDTQYF. The CDR3 DNA is TGTGCCAGCAGCCAGGAGGTTGCCACAGATACGCAGTATTTT.

The genes are TRBV13 and TRBJ2-5; D possibly corresponds to TRBD2 (5 bases). V was shortened by 5 bases and J by 2 bases, with 12 bases between the two germline ends. This CDR3 region has 14 residues. CDR1 and CDR2 (germline): PRHDT, FYEKMQ (reference sequence). The CDR3 loop reads CASSILAHQETQYF. Here the CDR3 DNA reads TGTGCCAGCAGCATCCTAGCACATCAAGAGACCCAGTACTTC.

This clone was recorded a few times. The V call is TRBV2, the J call TRBJ1-6; TRBD1 aligns across 8 bases. The germline V gene encodes CDR1 SNHLY and CDR2 FYNNEI. Losses at the gene ends were 4 bases for V and 6 bases for J; bases not matched to a gene: 5. The CDR3 runs 15 residues. Here the CDR3 DNA reads TGTGCCAGCAGTGGACAGGGGCAGGGTAATTCACCCCTCCACTTT. Translating gives CASSGQGQGNSPLHF.

CDR3 protein: CASSLSLQGGYTF. The CDR3 DNA sequence: TGTGCCAGCAGCCTATCATTACAGGGTGGCTACACCTTC. The V call is TRBV11-2, the J call TRBJ1-2, with a tentative D call TRBD1 (6 bases). Trimming took off 5 bases at V and 7 bases at J, with 14 bases between the two ends. Germline values: CDR1 SGHAT, CDR2 FQNNGV. This CDR3 has 13 residues.

The chain uses TRBV5-4 and TRBJ1-4, with D perhaps TRBD1 (6 bases). The CDR3 is 15 amino acids. Trimming stripped 5 bases from V and 0 bases from J, with 11 bases between. CDR1 and CDR2 from the germline V gene are SGHNT and YYREEE (reference sequence). CDR3 nucleotides: TGTGCCAGCAGACCCGGGACAACAACTAATGAAAAACTGTTTTTT. Its translation is CASRPGTTTNEKLFF.

This sequence joins TRBV19 and TRBJ2-7, with TRBD2 matching over 7 bases. V trimming: 9 bases; J trimming: 0 bases; junction bases outside the gene matches: 5. The CDR3 length is 13 residues. Germline lookup yields CDR1 LNHDA and CDR2 SQIVND (reference sequence). DNA of the CDR3: TGTGCCAGCATGGGAGGGAACTCCTACGAGCAGTACTTC. Protein product: CASMGGNSYEQYF.

The sample holds a few counts of this clone. The rearrangement uses TRBV7-9 and TRBJ2-7; 8 positions match TRBD2. The germline V gene encodes CDR1 SEHNR and CDR2 FQNEAQ (reference sequence). V lost 3 bases and J lost 4; bases outside the gene matches: 11. The CDR3 is 16 amino acids. CDR3 protein: CASSLGAIAGRYEQYF. In DNA form, the CDR3 reads TGTGCCAGCAGCTTGGGGGCCATAGCGGGGCGGTACGAGCAGTACTTC.

V usage is TRBV7-2 and J usage is TRBJ2-5; D uncertain. The CDR3 consists of 15 residues. In germline, CDR1 is SGHTA, CDR2 FQGNSA. The germline V and J ends were trimmed by 3 bases and 5 bases, with 16 bases remaining between them. Here the CDR3 reads CASSFQRSSRETQYF. The CDR3 bases are TGTGCCAGCAGCTTTCAAAGATCCTCCAGGGAGACCCAGTACTTC.

V is TRBV30 and J is TRBJ1-5; D is undetermined. Germline assignment: CDR1 GTSNPN and CDR2 SVGIG (reference sequence). Trimming stripped 0 bases from V and 7 bases from J, with 10 bases between. The CDR3 spans 13 residues. The DNA of the CDR3 is TGTGCCTGGAGTGTAGGGAGCGAGCAGCCCCAGCATTTT. It yields the protein CAWSVGSEQPQHF.

The chain has TRBV2 and TRBJ2-7; 8 nucleotides align to TRBD1. The CDR3 has 16 residues. The germline V gene has CDR1 SNHLY and CDR2 FYNNEI. Losses at the gene ends were 4 bases for V and 1 base for J; bases not matched to a gene: 9. CDR3 protein: CASSVDRGKVSYEQYF. The CDR3 region has the DNA TGTGCCAGCAGTGTTGACAGGGGTAAAGTTTCCTACGAGCAGTACTTC. The complete variable domain, with remaining parts taken from reference TRBV2 and TRBJ2-7, reads EPEVTQTPSHQVTQMGQEVILRCVPISNHLYFYWYRQILGQKVEFLVSFYNNEISEKSEIFDDQFSVERPDGSNFTLKIRSTKLEDSAMYFCASSVDRGKVSYEQYFGPGTRLTVT.

This chain connects TRBV5-4 to TRBJ2-5; D is uncertain. The CDR3 is 14 residues long. Germline V lookup: CDR1 SGHNT, CDR2 YYREEE (reference sequence). Trimming removed 3 bases from V and 4 bases from J, with 13 bases in between. The CDR3 here is CASSSGAVTETQYF. The CDR3 bases are TGTGCCAGCAGCTCTGGAGCCGTCACAGAGACCCAGTACTTC.

The chain links TRBV9 to TRBJ1-1, with D uncertain. The CDR3 contains 13 residues. Germline lookup yields CDR1 SGDLS and CDR2 YYNGEE. V shed 4 bases and J shed 1 base, with 8 bases lying between them. The CDR3 DNA follows: TGTGCCAGCAGCCCTAATACGAACACTGAAGCTTTCTTT. Protein: CASSPNTNTEAFF.

The chain carries TRBV19 and TRBJ1-2; D perhaps matches TRBD1 (6 bases). In germline, CDR1 is LNHDA, CDR2 SQIVND (reference sequence). The CDR3 consists of 14 residues. V gave up 1 base and J gave up 2 bases, with 8 bases separating them. CDR3 DNA sequence: TGTGCCAGTAGTATAGGGCAGGGGAACTATGGCTACACCTTC. This sequence encodes CASSIGQGNYGYTF. Combining the CDR3 with reference TRBV19 and TRBJ1-2 gives the whole variable domain DGGITQSPKYLFRKEGQNVTLSCEQNLNHDAMYWYRQDPGQGLRLIYYSQIVNDFQKGDIAEGYSVSREKKESFPLTVTSAQKNPTAFYLCASSIGQGNYGYTFGSGTRLTVV.

The chain combines TRBV7-3 with TRBJ2-2; TRBD1 matches 8 bases. The CDR3 sequence is 14 residues long. The germline V gene has CDR1 SGHTA and CDR2 FQGTGA. After removal of 5 bases from V and 5 bases from J, the junction contained 4 bases not matched to a gene. The CDR3: CASSGGTGTGELFF. The CDR3 DNA reads TGTGCCAGCAGCGGGGGGACAGGAACCGGGGAGCTGTTTTTT.

This rearrangement joins TRBV21-1 to TRBJ1-1. TRBV21-1 is a pseudogene segment. This CDR3 has 16 residues. CDR3 in amino acids: CASSPGVGGLGTEAFF. The CDR3, as DNA: TGTGCCAGCAGCCCGGGAGTGGGAGGCTTGGGCACTGAAGCTTTCTTT.

The chain employs TRBV30 and TRBJ2-7; a possible D gene is TRBD1 (7 bases). CDR3 length: 12 residues. Trimming removed 2 bases from V and 4 bases from J, with 9 bases in between. The germline V gene encodes CDR1 GTSNPN and CDR2 SVGIG (reference sequence). DNA for the CDR3: TGTGCCTGGAGTCCAGGGGGGTACGAGCAGTACTTC. Its protein product is CAWSPGGYEQYF.

This clone was detected only a few times. The chain joins TRBV6-6 to TRBJ1-6; maybe TRBD1 (6 bases). The CDR3 sequence is 15 residues long. V shed 6 bases and J shed 6 bases, with 15 bases lying between them. CDR1 is MNHNY, CDR2 SVGAGI, per germline (reference sequence). The CDR3 loop reads CASRTQGRVNSPLHF. DNA for the CDR3: TGTGCCAGCAGGACACAGGGAAGGGTTAATTCACCCCTCCACTTT.

This clone turned up a few times. The rearrangement links TRBV9 to TRBJ1-1, with D perhaps TRBD1 (6 bases). This CDR3 is built from 15 residues. Germline CDR1 is SGDLS and CDR2 is YYNGEE. V lost 0 bases to trimming and J lost 5 bases, with 14 bases between them. The CDR3 nucleotides are TGTGCCAGCAGCGTAGAAGGACAGTTTGGAACTGAAGCTTTCTTT. It specifies CASSVEGQFGTEAFF.

The J gene is TRBJ1-5, the V gene TRBV10-3; no definite D call. V lost 0 bases to trimming and J lost 2 bases, with 8 bases between them. The CDR3 has 15 residues. In germline, CDR1 is ENHRY, CDR2 SYGVKD. CDR3 bases: TGTGCCATCAGTGAGTCGCCCGGGGGCAATCAGCCCCAGCATTTT. Translation: CAISESPGGNQPQHF.

The V and J genes are TRBV4-2 and TRBJ2-3; 9 nucleotides align to TRBD2. The CDR3 has 17 amino acids. Germline V lookup: CDR1 LGHNA, CDR2 YNFKEQ. Trimming at V came to 3 bases and at J to 3 bases, leaving 10 bases not matched to a gene. The chain's CDR3 is CASSQESAGGPTDTQYF. Here the CDR3 DNA reads TGTGCCAGCAGCCAGGAGTCGGCGGGGGGGCCGACAGATACGCAGTATTTT.

The chain joins TRBV6-1 to TRBJ1-2; TRBD1 aligns across 8 bases. The CDR3 length is 14 residues. Losses at the gene ends were 3 bases for V and 4 bases for J; bases not matched to a gene: 4. The germline V gene has CDR1 MNHNS and CDR2 SASEGT. As DNA, the CDR3 is TGTGCCAGCAGTGACAGGGGGCAAGGCTATGGCTACACCTTC. It is translated as CASSDRGQGYGYTF.

This clone is a singleton in its sample. The rearrangement joins TRBV6-6 to TRBJ2-5; TRBD2 might be the D (7 bases). CDR1 and CDR2 from the germline V gene are MNHNY and SVGAGI (reference sequence). The germline V and J ends were trimmed by 3 bases and 4 bases, with 15 bases remaining between them. The CDR3 is 15 amino acids. The DNA for the CDR3 is TGTGCCAGCAGTTATCCGGGGGGCCGGAGAGAGACCCAGTACTTC. Residues: CASSYPGGRRETQYF.

This sequence joins TRBV2 and TRBJ1-3, with D unclear. The germline gives CDR1 SNHLY, CDR2 FYNNEI. V lost 7 bases to trimming and J lost 2 bases, with 9 bases between them. The CDR3 runs to 13 residues. The CDR3 sequence: CASMRAPGNTIYF. Written as DNA, the CDR3 is TGTGCCAGCATGCGGGCCCCTGGAAACACCATATATTTT.

The J gene is TRBJ2-3, the V gene TRBV5-1, with D possibly TRBD1 on 5 matching bases. Germline V lookup: CDR1 SGHRS, CDR2 YFSETQ. The CDR3 runs 14 residues. Deletions cut 5 bases from V and 5 bases from J, with 15 bases between. The CDR3 DNA follows: TGCGCCAGCAGTGGTGGGGAAAGGGGAGATACGCAGTATTTT. This translates into CASSGGERGDTQYF. The full variable domain, completed using reference TRBV5-1 and TRBJ2-3, is KAGVTQTPRYLIKTRGQQVTLSCSPISGHRSVSWYQQTPGQGLQFLFEYFSETQRNKGNFPGRFSGRQFSNSRSEMNVSTLELGDSALYLCASSGGERGDTQYFGPGTRLTVL.

The chain carries TRBV6-2 or TRBV6-3 and TRBJ2-7, with a possible D match to TRBD1 (6 bases). CDR3 length: 16 residues. V lost 4 bases and J lost 2, with 18 bases in between. The V gene's germline CDR1 is MNHEY and CDR2 SVGEGT. CDR3 nucleotide sequence: TGTGCCAGCAGTTTGACAGGACAACCCACTCCCTACGAGCAGTACTTC. Translated, it gives CASSLTGQPTPYEQYF.

This clone was observed a handful of times. The J gene is TRBJ2-1, the V gene TRBV7-9; D uncertain. CDR1 and CDR2 from the germline V gene are SEHNR and FQNEAQ (reference sequence). V was shortened by 5 bases and J by 5 bases, with 16 bases between the two germline ends. The CDR3 is 15 amino acids. The CDR3 is CASSPEVALDNEQFF. The DNA of the CDR3 is TGTGCCAGCAGCCCCGAGGTAGCTCTTGACAATGAGCAGTTCTTC.

The chain links TRBV18 to TRBJ2-5; weak D call: TRBD1 (5 bases). V shed 6 bases and J shed 2 bases, with 10 bases lying between them. The CDR3 length is 13 residues. Germline assignment: CDR1 KGHSH and CDR2 LQKENI. CDR3 residues: CASSPTGQETQYF. The CDR3 nucleotides are TGTGCCAGCTCTCCCACAGGACAAGAGACCCAGTACTTC.

This clone was counted a few times. The chain links TRBV29-1 to TRBJ1-3; D is unresolved. CDR3 length: 13 amino acids. V lost 4 bases to trimming and J lost 1 base, with 8 bases between them. Germline lookup yields CDR1 SQVTM and CDR2 ANQGSEA. The CDR3 nucleotides are TGCAGCGTTGCGTTGTCTTCTGGAAACACCATATATTTT. As protein: CSVALSSGNTIYF.